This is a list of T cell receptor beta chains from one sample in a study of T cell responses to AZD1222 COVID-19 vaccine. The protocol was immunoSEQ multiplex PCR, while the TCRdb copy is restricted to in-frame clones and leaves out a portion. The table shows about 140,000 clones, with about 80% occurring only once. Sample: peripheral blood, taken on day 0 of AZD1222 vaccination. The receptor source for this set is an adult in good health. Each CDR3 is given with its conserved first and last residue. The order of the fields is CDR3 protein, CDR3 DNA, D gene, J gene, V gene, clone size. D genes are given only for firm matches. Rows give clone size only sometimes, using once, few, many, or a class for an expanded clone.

CASSLDRGLRTDTQYF,TGTGCCAGCAGCTTAGACAGGGGGCTACGCACAGATACGCAGTATTTT,TRBD1,TRBJ2-3,TRBV7-2,.
CASSDVGGSYEQYF,TGTGCCAGCAGTGATGTGGGGGGTTCCTACGAGCAGTACTTC,.,TRBJ2-7,TRBV6-1,.
CASMVQGGNQPQHF,TGTGCCAGTATGGTGCAGGGTGGCAATCAGCCCCAGCATTTT,.,TRBJ1-5,TRBV19,once
CAWSVGTANTEAFF,TGTGCCTGGAGTGTGGGGACAGCGAACACTGAAGCTTTCTTT,TRBD1,TRBJ1-1,TRBV30,.
CASSIDRESHNGYTF,TGTGCCAGTAGTATAGATCGAGAGAGTCATAATGGCTACACCTTC,.,TRBJ1-2,TRBV19,.
CASRLDRVYGYTF,TGTGCCAGCAGGTTAGACAGGGTCTATGGCTACACCTTC,TRBD1,TRBJ1-2,TRBV7-2,.
CATSRDGGSNSPLHF,TGTGCCACCAGCAGAGATGGGGGCTCGAATTCACCCCTCCACTTT,.,TRBJ1-6,TRBV15,few
CASSRLLVSATSTDTQYF,TGTGCCAGCAGCCGTTTACTCGTGAGCGCTACTAGCACAGATACGCAGTATTTT,.,TRBJ2-3,TRBV11-2,.
CASSPMAMNTEAFF,TGTGCCAGCAGCCCTATGGCCATGAACACTGAAGCTTTCTTT,.,TRBJ1-1,TRBV3-1/TRBV3-2,once
CASSFPGLLKNQHYNEQFF,TGTGCCAGCAGTTTTCCAGGGCTATTAAAAAACCAACATTACAATGAGCAGTTCTTC,.,TRBJ2-1,TRBV27,.
CASSENRANSPLHF,TGTGCCAGCAGTGAAAACAGGGCCAATTCACCCCTCCACTTT,.,TRBJ1-6,TRBV6-1,.
CASALQGALYEQYF,TGTGCCAGTGCCCTACAGGGGGCTCTCTACGAGCAGTACTTC,TRBD1,TRBJ2-7,TRBV19,few
CASADNANYGYTF,TGTGCCAGCGCGGACAACGCTAACTATGGCTACACCTTC,.,TRBJ1-2,TRBV19,.
CASSPGGTGSNTEAFF,TGCGCCAGCAGCCCAGGGGGGACAGGGTCGAACACTGAAGCTTTCTTT,TRBD1,TRBJ1-1,TRBV5-1,.
CASTKGNRDQPQHF,TGTGCCAGTACAAAGGGAAATCGGGATCAGCCCCAGCATTTT,.,TRBJ1-5,TRBV19,.
CAIGTSGGEQYF,TGTGCCATCGGGACTAGCGGGGGAGAGCAGTACTTC,TRBD2,TRBJ2-7,TRBV3-1/TRBV3-2,.
CASTYPGGGYGYTF,TGTGCCAGCACTTACCCAGGGGGGGGCTATGGCTACACCTTC,TRBD1,TRBJ1-2,TRBV2,.
CASSTRPSNSPLHF,TGTGCCAGCAGTACCCGGCCCTCGAATTCACCCCTCCACTTT,.,TRBJ1-6,TRBV2,.
CASSRQGVKYEQYF,TGTGCCAGCAGTCGACAGGGGGTTAAGTACGAGCAGTACTTC,TRBD1,TRBJ2-7,TRBV28,.
CASSTDRDSSRGTEAFF,TGCGCCAGCAGCACGGACAGGGACTCGTCTAGGGGCACTGAAGCTTTCTTT,TRBD1,TRBJ1-1,TRBV5-1,once
CASTTGVSNQPQHF,TGTGCCAGCACGACTGGGGTGAGCAATCAGCCCCAGCATTTT,.,TRBJ1-5,TRBV28,.
CASTAEGMNTEAFF,TGTGCCAGTACTGCGGAGGGGATGAACACTGAAGCTTTCTTT,.,TRBJ1-1,TRBV19,few
CASSARDRGTNSPLHF,TGTGCCAGCAGTGCAAGGGACAGGGGGACGAATTCACCCCTCCACTTT,TRBD1,TRBJ1-6,TRBV25-1,.
CASSSQGIVEQYF,TGTGCCAGCAGTTCACAGGGGATAGTTGAGCAGTACTTC,TRBD1,TRBJ2-7,TRBV27,.
CSAKITSGAFF,TGCAGTGCTAAAATAACATCGGGAGCTTTCTTT,.,TRBJ1-1,TRBV20-1,.
CASSLAQVGTGNYGYTF,TGTGCCAGCAGCTTAGCGCAGGTTGGGACAGGGAACTATGGCTACACCTTC,TRBD1,TRBJ1-2,TRBV11-2,once
CAIRVVGQGANYGYTF,TGTGCCATCCGCGTAGTCGGACAGGGGGCTAACTATGGCTACACCTTC,TRBD1,TRBJ1-2,TRBV10-3,.
CASTSGTGEGTQHF,TGCGCCAGCACCTCCGGGACAGGCGAGGGGACCCAGCATTTT,TRBD1,TRBJ1-5,TRBV10-2,.
CASSQGDSNSPLHF,TGTGCCAGCAGCCAAGGGGACAGTAATTCACCCCTCCACTTT,TRBD1,TRBJ1-6,TRBV3-1/TRBV3-2,few
CASSPRGAHEKLFF,TGTGCCAGCAGTCCCCGGGGGGCGCATGAAAAACTGTTTTTT,.,TRBJ1-4,TRBV6-5,.
CASSPRDSQVGNQPQHF,TGTGCCAGCAGTCCTCGGGACTCACAAGTCGGCAATCAGCCCCAGCATTTT,.,TRBJ1-5,TRBV28,.
CASSFVYEQYF,TGTGCCAGCAGTTTTGTCTACGAGCAGTACTTC,.,TRBJ2-7,TRBV28,.
CASSGTGIFAGNQPQHF,TGTGCCAGCAGCGGGACAGGGATTTTCGCGGGCAATCAGCCCCAGCATTTT,TRBD1,TRBJ1-5,TRBV9,.
CASRKQGPSYNSPLHF,TGTGCCAGCAGGAAACAGGGGCCTTCTTATAATTCACCCCTCCACTTT,TRBD1,TRBJ1-6,TRBV28,.
CASSLAGSGTQYF,TGCGCCAGCAGCTTGGCGGGGTCTGGTACGCAGTATTTT,.,TRBJ2-3,TRBV5-1,.
CASSPRVYEKLFF,TGTGCCAGCAGTCCCAGGGTGTACGAAAAACTGTTTTTT,.,TRBJ1-4,TRBV12-3/TRBV12-4,once
CASRSNWIPYEQYF,TGTGCCAGCCGAAGCAATTGGATTCCCTACGAGCAGTACTTC,.,TRBJ2-7,TRBV2,.
CASSNVAGWDQPQHF,TGTGCCAGTAGTAACGTCGCAGGGTGGGATCAGCCCCAGCATTTT,.,TRBJ1-5,TRBV19,.
CASGPGQGVLAFF,TGTGCCAGCGGACCGGGACAGGGAGTATTAGCTTTCTTT,TRBD1,TRBJ1-1,TRBV27,few
CASSNGWETQYF,TGTGCCAGCAGTAATGGGTGGGAGACCCAGTACTTC,.,TRBJ2-5,TRBV12-3/TRBV12-4,.
CASGGDTGAFF,TGTGCCAGCGGGGGTGATACAGGAGCTTTCTTT,.,TRBJ1-1,TRBV9,.
CASSANWGTNEKLFF,TGTGCCAGCAGTGCAAACTGGGGGACTAATGAAAAACTGTTTTTT,.,TRBJ1-4,TRBV28,.
CASSSVGRLSYEQYF,TGTGCCAGCAGTTCGGTGGGACGGCTGTCCTACGAGCAGTACTTC,.,TRBJ2-7,TRBV28,.
CAWRLGTNTEAFF,TGTGCCTGGAGACTGGGCACGAACACTGAAGCTTTCTTT,.,TRBJ1-1,TRBV30,.
CASSSRDGKYSPLHF,TGTGCCAGCAGTTCCCGGGACGGCAAGTATTCACCCCTCCACTTT,.,TRBJ1-6,TRBV6-5,.
CASRKSRTGPTQQYF,TGTGCCAGCAGAAAGTCCCGGACAGGACCCACCCAGCAGTACTTC,TRBD1,TRBJ2-7,TRBV27,.
CASSDGEVSNQPQHF,TGTGCCAGCTCAGACGGAGAGGTTAGCAATCAGCCCCAGCATTTT,.,TRBJ1-5,TRBV18,.
CASSSRQGAYLETQYF,TGTGCCAGTAGTTCGCGACAGGGGGCATATCTAGAGACCCAGTACTTC,TRBD1,TRBJ2-5,TRBV19,.
CSARDTEAFF,TGCAGCGCACGAGACACTGAAGCTTTCTTT,.,TRBJ1-1,TRBV29-1,.
CASSAEGLFLYGYTF,TGTGCCAGCAGCGCGGAGGGACTGTTTCTCTATGGCTACACCTTC,.,TRBJ1-2,TRBV7-9,.
CAWRGDRVSPLHF,TGTGCCTGGAGGGGGGACAGGGTTTCACCCCTCCACTTT,TRBD1,TRBJ1-6,TRBV30,.